The next 8 T cell receptor beta chains were all read from a single sample in a study of tumor T cells in aggressive B-cell lymphoma. Only in-frame clones appear in the TCRdb table, and some are missing; sequencing was by immunoSEQ multiplex PCR. The table shows roughly 3,000 clones, with 85% to 90% occurring only once. The sample was tumor tissue. Every receptor here comes from an adult with diffuse large B cell lymphoma.

V is TRBV6-6 and J is TRBJ1-5; 8 bases map to TRBD1. Germline lookup yields CDR1 MNHNY and CDR2 SVGAGI (reference sequence). The ends lost 0 bases at V and 1 base at J; junction bases unmatched: 2. This CDR3 is built from 16 residues. CDR3 protein: CASSYSTGGSNQPQHF. The CDR3 region has the DNA TGTGCCAGCAGTTACTCCACAGGGGGAAGCAATCAGCCCCAGCATTTT.

This sequence joins TRBV6-5 and TRBJ1-5; no firm D call. Germline assignment: CDR1 MNHEY and CDR2 SVGAGI. The CDR3 loop spans 16 amino acids. Trimming cost V 0 bases and J 0 bases, with 9 bases left between them. Written as DNA, the CDR3 is TGTGCCAGCAGTTACTCAGTCCCAGTTAGCAATCAGCCCCAGCATTTT. It codes for CASSYSVPVSNQPQHF.

The J gene is TRBJ1-2, the V gene TRBV5-6; D possibly corresponds to TRBD1 (6 bases). The V end was cut by 3 bases, the J end by 3 bases, with 12 bases between. The CDR3 totals 14 residues. The germline V gene encodes CDR1 SGHDT and CDR2 YYEEEE. CDR3 protein: CASSSGQLYYGYTF. In DNA, the CDR3 is TGTGCCAGCAGCTCCGGACAGCTATACTATGGCTACACCTTC.

This clone was recorded once. The chain recombines TRBV7-9 with TRBJ1-2; 9 bases match TRBD1. The CDR3 is made up of 15 amino acids. The germline gives CDR1 SEHNR, CDR2 FQNEAQ (reference sequence). V shed 4 bases and J 6 bases; nucleotides not matched to a gene: 9. CDR3 in amino acids: CASSYLQGAGDGYTF. The DNA of the CDR3 is TGTGCCAGCAGCTACCTACAGGGGGCTGGAGATGGCTACACCTTC.

V and J are TRBV23-1 and TRBJ2-3; D remains unclear. TRBV23-1 is known as an ORF, though its function is uncertain. There are 14 residues in the CDR3. The V end was cut by 7 bases, the J end by 2 bases, with 13 bases between. The CDR3 region has the DNA TGCGCCAGCACCCATAGTTTTATCACAGATACGCAGTATTTT. It is translated as CASTHSFITDTQYF.

The chain employs TRBV25-1 and TRBJ1-4; D unresolved. The CDR3 is made up of 15 amino acids. Trimming shortened V by 5 bases and J by 6 bases, and 16 bases separated the two germline ends. Germline CDR1 is MGHDK and CDR2 is SYGVNS. DNA of the CDR3: TGTGCCAGCAGTTCTACAGTGGAGGCGGATGAAAAACTGTTTTTT. It yields the protein CASSSTVEADEKLFF.

This sequence joins TRBV28 and TRBJ2-3, with 7 bases matching TRBD1. The J segment lost 4 bases and the V segment lost 5 bases, leaving 12 bases of the junction unmatched. The CDR3 is made up of 16 amino acids. CDR1 MDHEN and CDR2 SYDVKM come from the germline V gene. CDR3 amino acids: CASSPAGGSRADTQYF. As DNA, the CDR3 is TGTGCCAGCAGTCCCGCAGGGGGATCACGGGCAGATACGCAGTATTTT.

This rearrangement joins TRBV13 to TRBJ1-1, with TRBD1 matching over 10 bases. CDR1 and CDR2 from the germline V gene are PRHDT and FYEKMQ (reference sequence). The V gene end was trimmed by 5 bases and the J gene end by 0 bases; junction bases not matched to a gene: 12. This CDR3 contains 18 residues. The CDR3 spells CASSVDRDRGPMNTEAFF. The CDR3 DNA reads TGTGCCAGCAGCGTAGACCGGGACAGGGGCCCTATGAACACTGAAGCTTTCTTT.